This T cell receptor beta chain came from a study of cytomegalovirus exposure and HLA in healthy donors. Regarding the study as a whole: Researchers counted about 150 TCR beta chains as cytomegalovirus-associated.

This clone came up a few times. What it binds is not known. With 60 Vbeta and 13 Jbeta primers, the PCR was carried out. This table comes from immunoSEQ multiplex PCR, and its TCRdb copy is limited to in-frame clones, with some not included. The table shows 75,000 to 90,000 clones, with 55% to 70% occurring only once. V was pared by 2 bases and J by 2 bases, with 7 bases of the junction left unmatched. This CDR3 spans 16 amino acids. The germline CDR1 and CDR2 sequences are SGHTA and FQGNSA. The sequenced sample consisted of PBMCs. The receptor's source is a woman in her 40s in good health and CMV-seropositive. The chain is built from TRBV7-2 and TRBJ1-2; TRBD1 agrees at 8 bases. The CDR3 region has the DNA TGTGCCAGCAGCTTACAGGGGGCCGGGGTAAACTATGGCTACACCTTC. It encodes CASSLQGAGVNYGYTF. Complete variable domain (other parts from reference TRBV7-2 and TRBJ1-2): GAGVSQSPSNKVTEKGKDVELRCDPISGHTALYWYRQSLGQGLEFLIYFQGNSAPDKSGLPSDRFSAERTGGSVSTLTIQRTQQEDSAVYLCASSLQGAGVNYGYTFGSGTRLTVV.